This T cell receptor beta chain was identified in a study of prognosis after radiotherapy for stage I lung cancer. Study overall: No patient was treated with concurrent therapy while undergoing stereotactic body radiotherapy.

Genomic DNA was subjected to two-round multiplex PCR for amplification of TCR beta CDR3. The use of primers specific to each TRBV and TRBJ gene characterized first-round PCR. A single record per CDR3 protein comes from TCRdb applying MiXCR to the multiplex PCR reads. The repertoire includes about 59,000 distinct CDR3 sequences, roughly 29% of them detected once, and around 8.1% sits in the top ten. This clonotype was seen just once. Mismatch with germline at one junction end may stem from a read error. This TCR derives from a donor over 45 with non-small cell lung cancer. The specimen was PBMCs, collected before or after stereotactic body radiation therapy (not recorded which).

DNA of the CDR3: TGTGCCACTCTCTTAGACAGGGGCAATTCACCCCCCCACTTT. Residues: CATLLDRGNSPPHF. This chain joins TRBV6-1 and TRBJ1-6; TRBD1 aligns across 8 bases. Germline CDR1 and CDR2: MNHNS and SASEGT. This CDR3 region has 14 residues.